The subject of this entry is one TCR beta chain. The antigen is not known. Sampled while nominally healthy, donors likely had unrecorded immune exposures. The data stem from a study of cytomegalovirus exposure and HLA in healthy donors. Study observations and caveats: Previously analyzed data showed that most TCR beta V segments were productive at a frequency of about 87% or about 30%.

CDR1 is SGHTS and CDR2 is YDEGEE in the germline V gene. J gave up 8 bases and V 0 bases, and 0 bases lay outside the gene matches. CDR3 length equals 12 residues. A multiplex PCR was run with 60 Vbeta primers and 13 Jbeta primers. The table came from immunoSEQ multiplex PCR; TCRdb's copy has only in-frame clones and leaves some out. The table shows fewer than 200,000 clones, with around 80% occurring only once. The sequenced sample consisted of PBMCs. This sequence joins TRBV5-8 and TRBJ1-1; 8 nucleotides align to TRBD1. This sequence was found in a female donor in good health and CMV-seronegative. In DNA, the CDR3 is TGTGCCAGCAGCTTGGGGACAGGGGAAGCTTTCTTT. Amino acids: CASSLGTGEAFF.